This entry features one TCR beta chain sequence. The data stem from a study of blood T cell repertoires in COVID-19. Overall study context: Samples taken during acute and convalescent COVID-19 were collected in the United States, Italy and Spain. From T cells, B-cell-depleted T cells, or PBMCs came the material, which was cDNA or gDNA.

In the authors' workflow: Using reference gene primer amplification, nucleated cell counts were estimated. This table comes from immunoSEQ multiplex PCR, and its TCRdb copy is limited to in-frame clones, with some not included. The DNA was the basis for D and trimming; V, J and clone size are from that table. The sample lists under 250,000 clones, approximately 90% occurring once. CDR1 and CDR2 from the germline V gene are SGHVS and FQNEAQ. Trimming left V 3 bases short and J 3 bases short, with 11 bases between. The CDR3 contains 14 residues. The chain couples TRBV7-8 to TRBJ1-1; tentatively, D is TRBD1 (5 bases). Material for sequencing was peripheral blood. This receptor was identified in a man aged 18 to 29 with active or convalescent COVID-19. The CDR3 loop reads CASSLDTGDTEAFF. The CDR3 coding sequence is TGTGCCAGCAGCTTGGATACAGGCGACACTGAAGCTTTCTTT.